This record concerns one T cell receptor delta chain sequence. This may be a read error: a much more frequent sequence differs by one nucleotide. Other nucleotide sequences in the sample specify the same CDR3. V was clipped by 0 bases and J by 8 bases; unmatched bases: 10. CDR1 GEAIGNYY and CDR2 EKD come from the germline V gene. CDR3 length equals 15 residues. TCRdb reapplied CATT to the RT-PCR reads. The table shows approximately 2,400 delta-chain clones, with approximately 2.5% occurring only once. The source of the sample is a study of gamma-delta T cells after stem cell transplantation. The sequencing sample was made of gamma-delta T cells. The J gene is TRDJ1, the V gene TRDV2; 8 nucleotides align to TRDD3. The TCR was taken from a human donor. It is not recorded whose cells these are; they may come from a transplant donor. Here the CDR3 reads CACDTCTGGQPKLIF. The CDR3 DNA sequence: TGTGCCTGTGACACCTGTACTGGGGGTCAACCGAAACTCATCTTT.